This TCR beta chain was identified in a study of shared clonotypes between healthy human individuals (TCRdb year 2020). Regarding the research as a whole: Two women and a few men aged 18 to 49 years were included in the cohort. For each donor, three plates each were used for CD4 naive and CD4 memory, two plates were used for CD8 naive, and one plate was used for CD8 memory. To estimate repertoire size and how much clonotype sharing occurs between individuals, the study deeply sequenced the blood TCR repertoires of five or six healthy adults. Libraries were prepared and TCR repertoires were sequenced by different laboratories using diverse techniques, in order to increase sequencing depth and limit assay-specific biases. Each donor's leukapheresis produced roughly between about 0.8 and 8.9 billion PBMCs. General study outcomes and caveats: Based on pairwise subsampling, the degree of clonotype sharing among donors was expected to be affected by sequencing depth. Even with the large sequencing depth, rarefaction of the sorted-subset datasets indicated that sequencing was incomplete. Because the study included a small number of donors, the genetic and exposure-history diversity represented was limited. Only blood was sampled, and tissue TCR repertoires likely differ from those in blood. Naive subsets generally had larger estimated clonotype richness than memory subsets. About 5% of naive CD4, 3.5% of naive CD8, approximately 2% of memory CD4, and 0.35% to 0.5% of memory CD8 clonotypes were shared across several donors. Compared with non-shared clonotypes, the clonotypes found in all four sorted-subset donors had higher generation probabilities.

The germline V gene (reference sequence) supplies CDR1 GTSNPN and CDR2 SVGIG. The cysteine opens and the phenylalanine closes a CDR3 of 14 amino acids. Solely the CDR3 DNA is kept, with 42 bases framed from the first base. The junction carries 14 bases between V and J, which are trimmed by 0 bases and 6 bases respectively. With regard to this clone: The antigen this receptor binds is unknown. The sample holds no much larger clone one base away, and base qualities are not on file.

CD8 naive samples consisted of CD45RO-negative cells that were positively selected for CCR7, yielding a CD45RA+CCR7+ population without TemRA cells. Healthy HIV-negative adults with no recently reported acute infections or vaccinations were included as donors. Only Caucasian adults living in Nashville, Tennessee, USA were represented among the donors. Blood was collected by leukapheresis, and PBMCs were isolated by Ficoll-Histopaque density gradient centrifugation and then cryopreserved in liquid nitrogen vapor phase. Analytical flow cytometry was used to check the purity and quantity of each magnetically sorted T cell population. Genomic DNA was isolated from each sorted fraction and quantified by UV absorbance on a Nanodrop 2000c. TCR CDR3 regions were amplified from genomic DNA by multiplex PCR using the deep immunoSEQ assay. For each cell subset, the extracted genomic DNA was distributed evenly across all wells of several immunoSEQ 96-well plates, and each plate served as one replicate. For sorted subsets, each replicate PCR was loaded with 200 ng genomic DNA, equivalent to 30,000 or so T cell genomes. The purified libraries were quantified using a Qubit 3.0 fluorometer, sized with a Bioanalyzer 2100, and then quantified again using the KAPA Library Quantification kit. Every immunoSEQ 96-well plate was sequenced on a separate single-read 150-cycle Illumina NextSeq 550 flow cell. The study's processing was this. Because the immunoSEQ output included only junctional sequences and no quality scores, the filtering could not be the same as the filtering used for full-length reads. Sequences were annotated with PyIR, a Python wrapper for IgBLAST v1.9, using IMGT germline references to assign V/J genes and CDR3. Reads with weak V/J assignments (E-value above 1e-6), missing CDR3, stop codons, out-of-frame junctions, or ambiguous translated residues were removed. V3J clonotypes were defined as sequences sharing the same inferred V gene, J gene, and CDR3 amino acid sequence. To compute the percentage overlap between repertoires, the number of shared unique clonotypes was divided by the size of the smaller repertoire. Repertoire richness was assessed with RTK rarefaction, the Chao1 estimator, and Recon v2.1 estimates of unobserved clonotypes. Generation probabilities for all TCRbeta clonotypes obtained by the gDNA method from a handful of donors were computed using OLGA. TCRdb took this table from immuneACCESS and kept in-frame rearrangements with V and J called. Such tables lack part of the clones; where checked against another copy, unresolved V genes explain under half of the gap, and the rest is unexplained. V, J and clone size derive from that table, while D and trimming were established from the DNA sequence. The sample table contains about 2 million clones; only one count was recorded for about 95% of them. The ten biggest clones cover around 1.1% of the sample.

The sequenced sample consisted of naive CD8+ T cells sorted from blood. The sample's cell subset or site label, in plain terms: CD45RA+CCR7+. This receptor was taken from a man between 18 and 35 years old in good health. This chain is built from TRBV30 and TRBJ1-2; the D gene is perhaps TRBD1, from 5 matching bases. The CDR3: CAWSVGAGRHGYTF. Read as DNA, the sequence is TGTGCCTGGAGTGTAGGGGCAGGGAGGCATGGCTACACCTTC.